This T cell receptor beta chain derives from a study of blood T cell repertoires in COVID-19. Looking at the study overall: Nucleic acid was either cDNA or gDNA, and it came from T cells, B-cell-depleted T cells, or PBMCs.

Methods used by the authors: Nucleated cell number was recorded as an estimate derived from reference gene primer amplification. The method was immunoSEQ multiplex PCR; TCRdb's version includes in-frame clones alone and lacks a portion of them. The V and J calls and clone size were taken over from that table, and D and trimming were inferred from the DNA. The sample consists of 110,000 to 150,000 clones, around 86% of them appearing once. This CDR3 has 15 amino acids. V shed 2 bases and J 0 bases; nucleotides not matched to a gene: 3. Germline lookup yields CDR1 SGDLS and CDR2 YYNGEE. The V gene is TRBV9, the J gene TRBJ2-5, with 8 bases identical to TRBD2. The sequence was obtained from a woman older than 75 with acute or convalescent COVID-19. Sequenced input: peripheral blood. The CDR3 region is CASSVLSGDQETQYF. In DNA form, the CDR3 reads TGTGCCAGCAGCGTTCTTAGCGGGGACCAAGAGACCCAGTACTTC.